The 20 T cell receptor beta chains reported below all come from one sample, sequenced in a study of blood T cell repertoires in COVID-19. Libraries were prepared by immunoSEQ multiplex PCR; TCRdb keeps only in-frame clonotypes and omits some of them. The table shows roughly 52,000 clones, with about 83% occurring only once. Sequencing input: peripheral blood. The receptors come from a man aged 45 to 65 with acute or convalescent COVID-19.

The chain combines TRBV4-1 with TRBJ1-5, with D unresolved. V was trimmed by 0 bases and J by 0 bases, leaving 18 bases between them. Germline CDR1 reads MGHRA; CDR2 reads YSYEKL. This CDR3 has 19 residues. CDR3 DNA: TGCGCCAGCAGCCAAGAAGCGAGCCCCGATCCTTTTAGCAATCAGCCCCAGCATTTT. Translating gives CASSQEASPDPFSNQPQHF.

The chain recombines TRBV7-9 with TRBJ1-2, with D unclear. CDR1 and CDR2 from the germline V gene are SEHNR and FQNEAQ (reference sequence). The length of the CDR3 is 16 residues. V was shortened by 5 bases and J by 3 bases, with 19 bases between the two germline ends. The CDR3 loop is CASSPSGGKRDYGYTF. The CDR3, as DNA: TGTGCCAGCAGCCCTAGTGGCGGGAAGCGCGACTATGGCTACACCTTC.

V and J are TRBV6-5 and TRBJ1-2; no definite D call. CDR3 size: 14 residues. The ends were cut back, 8 bases at V and 8 bases at J, with 21 bases in the middle. The germline gives CDR1 MNHEY, CDR2 SVGAGI. The CDR3 DNA is TGTGCCAGCTCATTGACCTATCATGAGGAGGGCTACACCTTC. Protein sequence: CASSLTYHEEGYTF.

On this clone: Since the CDR3 does not end with the conserved phenylalanine or tryptophan, this likely comes from a read error. The limits of the CDR3 on the DNA are not certain, so only TCRdb's listed CDR3 is given. The V gene is TRBV27, the J gene TRBJ1-1. The CDR3 is 8 residues long, ends included. Germline assignment: CDR1 MNHEY and CDR2 SMNVEV (reference sequence). This chain's CDR3 is CANPEGGS.

J is TRBJ2-5 and V is TRBV3-1 (or the pseudogene TRBV3-2); 8 nucleotides line up with TRBD1. J was trimmed by 5 bases and V by 2 bases; bases with no gene match: 4. In germline, CDR1 is LGHDT, CDR2 YNNKEL (reference sequence). The length of the CDR3 is 14 residues. CDR3 DNA: TGTGCCAGCAGCCAACAGGGGGCTGTGGAGACCCAGTACTTC. The encoded protein is CASSQQGAVETQYF.

The V and J genes are TRBV4-1 and TRBJ1-5, with 7 nucleotides matching TRBD1. The V segment lost 1 base and the J segment 7 bases; nucleotides outside the gene matches: 7. Germline V lookup: CDR1 MGHRA, CDR2 YSYEKL. The CDR3 consists of 15 residues. The CDR3 sequence is CASSQVLAGGQPQHF. The CDR3 DNA follows: TGCGCCAGCAGCCAAGTATTGGCAGGGGGACAGCCCCAGCATTTT.

V gene TRBV6-2 or TRBV6-3 combines with J gene TRBJ2-5, with 7 positions matching TRBD1. The ends lost 0 bases at V and 3 bases at J; junction bases unmatched: 4. Germline V lookup: CDR1 MNHEY, CDR2 SVGEGT. The CDR3 contains 15 residues. The CDR3 bases are TGTGCCAGCAGTTACTCGGAGCAGGGGGAAGAGACCCAGTACTTC. It codes for CASSYSEQGEETQYF.

This clone was picked up a small number of times. The V and J genes are TRBV4-1 and TRBJ1-4, with a tentative D call TRBD1 (5 bases). This CDR3 is built from 17 residues. Per germline, CDR1 MGHRA and CDR2 YSYEKL. The germline V and J ends were trimmed by 4 bases and 4 bases, with 19 bases remaining between them. The CDR3 nucleotides read TGCGCCAGCAGCCCTTGGGGGGGGGAGCCAAATAATGAAAAACTGTTTTTT. It yields the protein CASSPWGGEPNNEKLFF.

The chain carries TRBV28 and TRBJ1-2, with D possibly being TRBD1 (6 bases). Germline CDR1 is MDHEN and CDR2 is SYDVKM. CDR3 length: 13 residues. The ends were cut back, 6 bases at V and 3 bases at J, with 11 bases in the middle. The CDR3 DNA reads as TGTGCCAGCAGCCGGGGGGGGCACTATGGCTACACCTTC. It translates to CASSRGGHYGYTF.

The chain carries TRBV9 and TRBJ2-1; D unclear. V was shortened by 0 bases and J by 4 bases, with 8 bases between the two germline ends. The CDR3 loop spans 14 amino acids. The germline gives CDR1 SGDLS, CDR2 YYNGEE. For the CDR3, the DNA is TGTGCCAGCAGCGTAGACACGGGTTACAATGAGCAGTTCTTC. This encodes CASSVDTGYNEQFF.

The chain links TRBV25-1 to TRBJ2-1; 9 bases align to TRBD2. V dropped 0 bases and J dropped 6; count of bases not matched to a gene: 3. This CDR3 is built from 15 residues. Germline CDR1 is MGHDK and CDR2 is SYGVNS. CDR3 region: CASSEYAGGSNEQFF. The CDR3, as DNA: TGTGCCAGCAGTGAATATGCGGGAGGGTCCAATGAGCAGTTCTTC.

The chain combines TRBV5-1 with TRBJ2-5, with 8 bases aligning to TRBD1. CDR3 length: 13 residues. The germline V gene has CDR1 SGHRS and CDR2 YFSETQ. Unmatched junction bases numbered 6, after V lost 7 bases and J lost 4 bases. CDR3 sequence (DNA): TGCGCCAGCGGATCCGGGACAGGAGAGACCCAGTACTTC. Translating it yields CASGSGTGETQYF.

This chain uses TRBV29-1 with TRBJ2-1; D call uncertain. The germline CDR1 and CDR2 sequences are SQVTM and ANQGSEA. This CDR3 is 12 amino acids long. Trimming cost V 1 base and J 9 bases, with 10 bases left between them. CDR3: CSVEADRGEQFF. Written as DNA, the CDR3 is TGCAGCGTTGAAGCCGATAGAGGTGAGCAGTTCTTC.

The chain links TRBV15 to TRBJ1-5; no firm D call. Trimming took off 2 bases at V and 7 bases at J, with 6 bases between the two ends. Per germline, CDR1 LNHNV and CDR2 YYDKDF (reference sequence). The length of the CDR3 is 12 residues. The CDR3 bases are TGTGCCACCAGCAGACGGAGCCAGCCCCAGCATTTT. Translating gives CATSRRSQPQHF.

This clone was picked up one time. The chain employs TRBV4-2 and TRBJ1-2; weak D call: TRBD1 (6 bases). The V gene lost 0 bases and the J gene lost 1 base, with 12 bases spanning the gap. The CDR3 has 16 amino acids. In germline, CDR1 is LGHNA, CDR2 YNFKEQ. CDR3 loop: CASSQEGGELNYGYTF. The DNA of the CDR3 is TGTGCCAGCAGCCAAGAAGGGGGGGAGCTTAACTATGGCTACACCTTC.

Here the CDR3 DNA reads TGTGCCAGCAGCCAAGAGACAGGCTGGAACACCGGGGAGCTGTTTTTT. It is translated as CASSQETGWNTGELFF. The chain links TRBV3-1 (or the pseudogene TRBV3-2) to TRBJ2-2, with a tentative D call TRBD1 (6 bases). The CDR3 spans 16 residues. Germline lookup yields CDR1 LGHDT and CDR2 YNNKEL (reference sequence). With 0 bases removed from V and 1 base from J, the gap between germline ends came to 9 bases.

This chain joins TRBV10-3 and TRBJ1-1, with D unclear. CDR1 and CDR2 from the germline V gene are ENHRY and SYGVKD. The CDR3 totals 14 residues. The germline V and J ends were trimmed by 3 bases and 0 bases, with 8 bases remaining between them. The CDR3 DNA reads as TGTGCCATCAGTGACTGGCACATGAACACTGAAGCTTTCTTT. Translated, it gives CAISDWHMNTEAFF.

The chain links TRBV9 to TRBJ2-5; a weak D match, TRBD2 (5 bases). Trimming cost V 1 base and J 2 bases, with 15 bases left between them. Germline V gene sequence: CDR1 SGDLS, CDR2 YYNGEE. CDR3 length: 16 amino acids. The CDR3 DNA sequence: TGTGCCAGCAGCGTAAGTAGTCTAGCCGCGCAAGAGACCCAGTACTTC. It translates to CASSVSSLAAQETQYF.

This clone came up once. The genes are TRBV12-3 or TRBV12-4 and TRBJ1-1; TRBD1 agrees at 7 bases. The junction had 9 bases not matched to a gene; V was cut back by 7 bases and J by 7 bases. The CDR3 totals 13 residues. CDR3 in amino acids: CASTPGGSGEAFF. For the CDR3, the DNA is TGTGCCAGCACCCCAGGGGGGTCGGGTGAAGCTTTCTTT.

The rearrangement joins TRBV28 to TRBJ1-1; D gene unclear. CDR3 length: 12 residues. Deletions cut 6 bases from V and 8 bases from J, with 13 bases between. Germline V gene sequence: CDR1 MDHEN, CDR2 SYDVKM. The CDR3 loop is CASRLQTGEAFF. CDR3 DNA sequence: TGTGCCAGCAGGCTACAGACGGGGGAAGCTTTCTTT.